This T cell receptor (beta chain) derives from a study of chemoradiotherapy in HPV16-positive cancers. Study-level information: A couple of HPV16-positive patients' cells yielded candidate HPV-specific clones and common motifs.

The CDR3 loop spans 13 amino acids. The germline gives CDR1 ENHRY, CDR2 SYGVKD. V was clipped by 10 bases and J by 3 bases; unmatched bases: 6. Sequenced by immunoSEQ multiplex PCR; TCRdb stores in-frame clones only, minus some. The sample has over 3,500 clones; 85% to 90% are singletons. The clonotype originates from a human donor with HPV-associated anogenital cancer. V and J are TRBV10-3 and TRBJ2-7, with 10 bases that match TRBD1. Sampling took place from a patient who underwent chemoradiotherapy. The DNA for the CDR3 is TGTGCCACGACCGGGACAGGGGTCTACGAGCAGTACTTC. Its translation: CATTGTGVYEQYF.